This T cell receptor (beta chain) is from a study of Ad26.COV2.S vaccination and SARS-CoV-2 variants. On this clone itself: Its antigen is undetermined. The identical CDR3 is also encoded by other nucleotide sequences in the sample.

TCRdb's copy holds only in-frame clones and misses some; the assay was immunoSEQ multiplex PCR. The sample records hundreds of thousands of clones, 89% being singletons. Study-level findings and limits: Total T cell responses may have been underestimated by the TCR breadth and depth analyses.

The germline V gene has CDR1 LNHNV and CDR2 YYDKDF (reference sequence). This CDR3 contains 15 residues. V was shortened by 3 bases and J by 0 bases, with 6 bases between the two germline ends. Treatment described: approximately 18 received Ad26.COV2.S at low or high dose, single or two shots; several received placebo; per-sample allocation not given. Sampling occurred on day 63 after the first vaccine or placebo injection. This chain connects TRBV15 to TRBJ2-6, with unresolved D. This TCR derives from a person between 18 and 60 years old who received the Ad26.COV2.S COVID-19 vaccine or a placebo. The specimen comprised peripheral blood, sampled in a trial of Ad26.COV2.S vaccine versus placebo. This chain's CDR3 is CATSSRSSGANVLTF. The CDR3 DNA is TGTGCCACCAGCAGCCGCAGCTCTGGGGCCAACGTCCTGACTTTC.